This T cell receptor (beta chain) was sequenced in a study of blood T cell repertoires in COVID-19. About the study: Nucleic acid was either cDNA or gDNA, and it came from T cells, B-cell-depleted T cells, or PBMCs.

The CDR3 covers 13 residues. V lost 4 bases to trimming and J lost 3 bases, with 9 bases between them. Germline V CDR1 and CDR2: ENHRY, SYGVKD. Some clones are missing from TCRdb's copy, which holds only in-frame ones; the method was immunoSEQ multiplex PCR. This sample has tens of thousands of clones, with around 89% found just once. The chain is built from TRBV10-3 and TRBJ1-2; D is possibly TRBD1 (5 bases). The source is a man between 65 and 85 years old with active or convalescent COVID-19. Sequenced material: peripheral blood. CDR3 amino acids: CAISVTGDYGYTF. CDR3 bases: TGTGCCATCAGTGTAACAGGAGACTATGGCTACACCTTC.